The clone carrying this T cell receptor beta chain was recorded many times. Its antigen is currently unknown. The entry originates in a study of T cells after yellow fever vaccination. The study's findings and limits: By day 5 rather than day 15, the secondary response had peaked, though it was weaker. The study re-detected most primary-vaccination clones after the booster (around 96% CD4, around 89% CD8). Contaminants from the bulk population, in the form of abundant clonotypes, could be found in FACS-sorted repertoires.

Universal primer sites and UMIs were introduced during 5'RACE template-switching synthesis of TCR cDNA. MiXCR, run by TCRdb on the 5' RACE reads, gives a single entry per CDR3 protein. The repertoire consists of about 74,000 distinct CDR3 sequences, with approximately 7% occurring once and the leading ten covering around a third. The source was CD8+ T cells sorted from PBMCs, collected 5 to 6 days after the first yellow fever vaccination. This TCR was sampled from a man between 18 and 35 years old who received the YFV17D yellow fever vaccine.

Here the CDR3 reads CASSPPGQYQETQYF. Written as DNA, the CDR3 is TGTGCCAGCAGCCCGCCCGGCCAGTACCAAGAGACCCAGTACTTC. This sequence joins TRBV7-9 and TRBJ2-5, with D unclear. Germline CDR1 is SEHNR and CDR2 is FQNEAQ (reference sequence). This CDR3 spans 15 amino acids. The V end was cut by 5 bases, the J end by 0 bases, with 13 bases between.